This TCR beta chain was observed in a study of Graves' ophthalmopathy and Graves' hyperthyroidism. The ends lost 4 bases at V and 1 base at J; junction bases unmatched: 3. Germline CDR1 is LNHDA and CDR2 is SQIVND (reference sequence). The CDR3 loop spans 15 amino acids. Overall study results and limits: The model reached approximately 70% sensitivity and approximately 72% specificity for predicting ophthalmopathy progression. Blood also harbored most expanded thyroid clonotypes above 0.001 frequency.

This clonotype was found a few times. Antigen specificity is unknown. Amplified material comprised TCR beta CDR3 regions derived from RNA transcripts. The authors performed first-round RT-PCR with HTBI primers and then a second-round multiplex PCR. Using its own MiXCR run on the multiplex PCR reads, TCRdb lists one record per CDR3 protein. The sample yields some 240,000 distinct CDR3 sequences, about 46% seen once. J is TRBJ1-5 and V is TRBV19, with 8 bases aligning to TRBD1. The receptor comes from an adult man with Graves' ophthalmopathy. Sample: peripheral blood. This chain's CDR3 is CASSTRQGSNQPQHF. The CDR3 nucleotides are TGTGCCAGTAGTACCCGACAGGGGAGCAATCAGCCCCAGCATTTT.